The source of this T cell receptor beta chain is a study of T-cell reconstitution after alpha-beta-depleted transplantation in children. Study conclusions and caveats: Surviving recipient cells, namely T cells and thymic progenitors, were the source of high day-60 TCRbeta diversity in some patients. Most T-cell counts and diversity one year after the transplant came from T cells that were newly produced.

In its sample, this clonotype was seen a few times. Antigen unknown. Trimming shortened V by 3 bases and J by 3 bases, and 14 bases separated the two germline ends. The CDR3 has 14 amino acids. Per germline, CDR1 DFQATT and CDR2 SNEGSKA (reference sequence). The library targeted TCRbeta and was prepared with unique molecular identifiers. From the PCR reads, TCRdb called clonotypes with MiXCR, one entry per CDR3 protein. Of around 700,000 distinct CDR3 sequences listed, 13% are singletons. Specimen: PBMCs, collected before TCRalphabeta/CD19-depleted stem cell transplant. The chain uses TRBV20-1 and TRBJ2-5; tentative D call: TRBD2 (5 bases). The receptor was isolated from a girl aged 2 to 9 with congenital amegakaryocytic thrombocytopenia, due to receive a stem cell transplant. DNA of the CDR3: TGCAGTGCTAGTATTCTGGGAGCGGAAGAGACCCAGTACTTC. Amino acid sequence: CSASILGAEETQYF.